This T cell receptor (beta chain) was identified during a study of OX40 agonist ivuxolimab in advanced cancers. This table comes from immunoSEQ multiplex PCR, and its TCRdb copy is limited to in-frame clones, with some not included. The repertoire includes about 21,000 clones, around four fifths of them detected once, and over 11% sits in the top ten. No patient had autoimmune disease or received systemic immunosuppression. Comments on this clone: Its target is not known.

Findings and caveats of the study: Still undetermined is the antigen specificity of the expanded peripheral T cells.

The CDR3 length is 13 residues. Looked up from germline, CDR1 is LNHDA and CDR2 is SQIVND (reference sequence). Trimming at V came to 5 bases and at J to 6 bases, leaving 5 bases not matched to a gene. The chain is built from TRBV19 and TRBJ2-5; 8 bases match TRBD1. The source was CD4+ or CD8+ T cells sorted from blood, collected in a trial of the OX40 agonist ivuxolimab. The receptor was isolated from an adult with an advanced solid tumor such as melanoma, head and neck, liver or kidney cancer. CDR3 coding DNA: TGTGCCAGTAGTGTTGACAGGGGTCAGACCCAGTACTTC. Protein: CASSVDRGQTQYF.